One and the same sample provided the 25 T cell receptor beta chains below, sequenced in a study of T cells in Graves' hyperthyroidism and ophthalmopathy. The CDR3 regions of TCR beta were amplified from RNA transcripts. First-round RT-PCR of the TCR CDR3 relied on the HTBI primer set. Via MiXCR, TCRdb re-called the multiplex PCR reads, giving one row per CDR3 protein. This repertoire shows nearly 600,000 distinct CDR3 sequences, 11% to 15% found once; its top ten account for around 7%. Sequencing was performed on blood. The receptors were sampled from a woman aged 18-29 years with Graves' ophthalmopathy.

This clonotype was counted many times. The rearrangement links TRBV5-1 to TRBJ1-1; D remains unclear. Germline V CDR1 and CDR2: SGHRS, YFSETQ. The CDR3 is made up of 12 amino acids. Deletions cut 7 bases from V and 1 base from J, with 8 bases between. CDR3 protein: CASGRGNTEAFF. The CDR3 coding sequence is TGCGCCAGCGGACGGGGGAACACTGAAGCTTTCTTT.

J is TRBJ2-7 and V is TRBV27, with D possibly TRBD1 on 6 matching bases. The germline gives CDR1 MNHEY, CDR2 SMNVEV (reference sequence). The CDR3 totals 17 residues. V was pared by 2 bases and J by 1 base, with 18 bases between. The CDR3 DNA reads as TGTGCCAGCAGTTTAAACATGCTGACAGGACTTTCCTACGAGCAGTACTTC. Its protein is CASSLNMLTGLSYEQYF.

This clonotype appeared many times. The chain's CDR3 is CASSLEVQRDTQYF. CDR3 DNA sequence: TGTGCCAGCAGCTTAGAGGTCCAGCGAGATACGCAGTATTTT. This chain uses TRBV11-2 with TRBJ2-3, with unresolved D. The V gene's germline CDR1 is SGHAT and CDR2 FQNNGV. CDR3 size: 14 residues. V lost 0 bases and J lost 5, with 9 bases in between.

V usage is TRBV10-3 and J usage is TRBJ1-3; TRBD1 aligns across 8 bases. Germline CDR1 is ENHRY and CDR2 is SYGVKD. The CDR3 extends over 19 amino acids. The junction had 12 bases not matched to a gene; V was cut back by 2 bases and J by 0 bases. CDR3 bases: TGTGCCATCAGTGAGGACCTCCTGGGGGGGACAGGCTCTGGAAACACCATATATTTT. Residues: CAISEDLLGGTGSGNTIYF.

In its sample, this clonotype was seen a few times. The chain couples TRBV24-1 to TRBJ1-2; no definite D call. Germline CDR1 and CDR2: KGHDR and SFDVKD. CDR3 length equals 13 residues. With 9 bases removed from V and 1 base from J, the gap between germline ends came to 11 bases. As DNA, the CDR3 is TGTGCCACCCGAGGCAGGTTTAACTATGGCTACACCTTC. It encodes CATRGRFNYGYTF.

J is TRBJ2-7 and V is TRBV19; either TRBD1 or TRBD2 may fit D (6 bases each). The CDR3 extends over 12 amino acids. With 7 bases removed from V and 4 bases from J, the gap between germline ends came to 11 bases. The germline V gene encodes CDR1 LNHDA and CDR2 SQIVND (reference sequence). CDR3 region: CASMRGDYEQYF. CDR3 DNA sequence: TGTGCCAGTATGAGGGGGGATTACGAGCAGTACTTC. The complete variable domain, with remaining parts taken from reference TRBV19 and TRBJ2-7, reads DGGITQSPKYLFRKEGQNVTLSCEQNLNHDAMYWYRQDPGQGLRLIYYSQIVNDFQKGDIAEGYSVSREKKESFPLTVTSAQKNPTAFYLCASMRGDYEQYFGPGTRLTVT.

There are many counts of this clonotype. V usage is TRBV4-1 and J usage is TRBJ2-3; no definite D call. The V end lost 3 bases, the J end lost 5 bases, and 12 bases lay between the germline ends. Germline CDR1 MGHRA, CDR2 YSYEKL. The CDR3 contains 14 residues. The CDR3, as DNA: TGCGCCAGCAGCCACGAGGTAGAGAGAGATACGCAGTATTTT. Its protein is CASSHEVERDTQYF.

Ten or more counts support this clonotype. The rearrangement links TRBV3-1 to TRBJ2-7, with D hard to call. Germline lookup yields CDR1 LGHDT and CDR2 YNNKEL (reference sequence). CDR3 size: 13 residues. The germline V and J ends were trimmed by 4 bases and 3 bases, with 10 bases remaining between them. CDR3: CASSPQAVYEQYF. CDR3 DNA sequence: TGTGCCAGCAGCCCTCAGGCCGTCTACGAGCAGTACTTC.

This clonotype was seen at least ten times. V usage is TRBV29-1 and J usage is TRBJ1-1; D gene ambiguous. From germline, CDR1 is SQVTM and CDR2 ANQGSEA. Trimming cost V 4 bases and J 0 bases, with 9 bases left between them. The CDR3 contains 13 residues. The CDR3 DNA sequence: TGCAGCGTTGCGACAATAATGAACACTGAAGCTTTCTTT. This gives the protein CSVATIMNTEAFF.

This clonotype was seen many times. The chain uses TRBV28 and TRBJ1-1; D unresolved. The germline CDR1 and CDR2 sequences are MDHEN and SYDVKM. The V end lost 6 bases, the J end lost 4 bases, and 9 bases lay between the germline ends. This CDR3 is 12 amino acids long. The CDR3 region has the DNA TGTGCCAGCAGGATGAAGGGCACTGAAGCTTTCTTT. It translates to CASRMKGTEAFF.

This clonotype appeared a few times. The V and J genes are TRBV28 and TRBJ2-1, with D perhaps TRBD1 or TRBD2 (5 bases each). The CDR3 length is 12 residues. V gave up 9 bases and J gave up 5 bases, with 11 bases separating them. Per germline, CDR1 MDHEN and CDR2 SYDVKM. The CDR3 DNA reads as TGTGCCAGTCGGGACGGAGACAATGAGCAGTTCTTC. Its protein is CASRDGDNEQFF.

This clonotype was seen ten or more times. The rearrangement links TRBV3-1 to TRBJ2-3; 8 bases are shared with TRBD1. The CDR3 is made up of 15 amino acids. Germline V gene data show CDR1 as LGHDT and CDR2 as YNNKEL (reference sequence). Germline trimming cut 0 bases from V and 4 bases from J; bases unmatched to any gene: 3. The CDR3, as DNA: TGTGCCAGCAGCCAAGACGACAGGGGATCAGATACGCAGTATTTT. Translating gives CASSQDDRGSDTQYF.

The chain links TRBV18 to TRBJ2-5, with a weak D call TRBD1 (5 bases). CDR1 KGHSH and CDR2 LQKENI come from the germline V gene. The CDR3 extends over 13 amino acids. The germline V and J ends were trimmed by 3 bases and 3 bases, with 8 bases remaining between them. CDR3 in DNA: TGTGCCAGCTCACCTATGACAGAAGAGACCCAGTACTTC. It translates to CASSPMTEETQYF.

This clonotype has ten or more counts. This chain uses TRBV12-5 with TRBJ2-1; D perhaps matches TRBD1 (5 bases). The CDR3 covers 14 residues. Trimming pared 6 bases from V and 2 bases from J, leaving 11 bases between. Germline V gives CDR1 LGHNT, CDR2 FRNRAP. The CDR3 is CASGNPTAYNEQFF. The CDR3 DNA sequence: TGTGCTAGTGGAAACCCGACAGCCTACAATGAGCAGTTCTTC.

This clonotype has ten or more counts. CDR3 in DNA: TGTGCCAGCAGCTTAGAACCGGGCGATCAGCCCCAGCATTTT. Encoded protein: CASSLEPGDQPQHF. The chain carries TRBV11-2 and TRBJ1-5; no firm D call. The germline V gene encodes CDR1 SGHAT and CDR2 FQNNGV. The CDR3 sequence is 14 residues long. The V end lost 0 bases, the J end lost 5 bases, and 8 bases lay between the germline ends.

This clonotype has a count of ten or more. Here the CDR3 reads CASSRRPNSPLHF. CDR3 nucleotides: TGTGCCAGCAGCCGTCGACCCAATTCACCCCTCCACTTT. J is TRBJ1-6 and V is TRBV12-3 or TRBV12-4, with D unresolved. The CDR3 is made up of 13 amino acids. V was trimmed by 6 bases and J by 7 bases, leaving 10 bases between them.

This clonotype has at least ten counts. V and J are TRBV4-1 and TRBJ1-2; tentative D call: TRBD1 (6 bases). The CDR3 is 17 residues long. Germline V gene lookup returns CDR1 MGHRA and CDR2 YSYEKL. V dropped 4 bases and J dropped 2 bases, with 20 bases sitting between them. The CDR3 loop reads CASSRIGAGEFNYGYTF. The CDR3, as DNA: TGCGCCAGCAGCCGGATTGGGGCAGGGGAGTTCAACTATGGCTACACCTTC.

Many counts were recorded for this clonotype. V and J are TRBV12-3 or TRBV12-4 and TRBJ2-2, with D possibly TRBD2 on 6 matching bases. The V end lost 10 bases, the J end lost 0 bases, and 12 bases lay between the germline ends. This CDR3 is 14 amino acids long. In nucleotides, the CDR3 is TGTGCCACCAACGGGGGATCGAACACCGGGGAGCTGTTTTTT. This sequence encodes CATNGGSNTGELFF.

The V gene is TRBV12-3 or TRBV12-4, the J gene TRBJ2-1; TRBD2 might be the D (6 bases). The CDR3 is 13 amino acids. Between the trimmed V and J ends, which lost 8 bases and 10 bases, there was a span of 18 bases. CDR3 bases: TGTGCCAGCGGGCAAGGAGGAGGGTTGGAGCAGTTCTTC. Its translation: CASGQGGGLEQFF.

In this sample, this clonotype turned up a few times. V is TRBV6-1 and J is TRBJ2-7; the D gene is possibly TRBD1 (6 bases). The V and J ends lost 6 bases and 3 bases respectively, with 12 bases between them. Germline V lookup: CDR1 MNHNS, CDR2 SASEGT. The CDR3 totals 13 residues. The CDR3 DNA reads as TGTGCCAGCAGACAGGGTTCCATCTACGAGCAGTACTTC. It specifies CASRQGSIYEQYF.

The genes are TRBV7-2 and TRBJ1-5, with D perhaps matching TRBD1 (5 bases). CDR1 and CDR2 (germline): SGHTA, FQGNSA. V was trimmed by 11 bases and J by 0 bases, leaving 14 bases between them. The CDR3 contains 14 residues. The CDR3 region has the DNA TGTGCCCTCGGCAGGGATCATAGCAATCAGCCCCAGCATTTT. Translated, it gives CALGRDHSNQPQHF.

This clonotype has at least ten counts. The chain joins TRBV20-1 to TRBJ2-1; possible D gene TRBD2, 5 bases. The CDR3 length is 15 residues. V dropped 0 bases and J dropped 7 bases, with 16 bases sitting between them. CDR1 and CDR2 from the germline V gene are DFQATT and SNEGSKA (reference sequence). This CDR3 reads CSARDRRASFNEQFF. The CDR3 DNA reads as TGCAGTGCTAGAGATAGGCGGGCTTCCTTTAATGAGCAGTTCTTC.

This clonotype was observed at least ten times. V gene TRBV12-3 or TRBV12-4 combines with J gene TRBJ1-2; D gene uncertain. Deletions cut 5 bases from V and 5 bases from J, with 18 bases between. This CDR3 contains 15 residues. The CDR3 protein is CASSQVSGGLYGYTF. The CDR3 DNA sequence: TGTGCCAGCAGTCAAGTATCGGGCGGCCTTTATGGCTACACCTTC.

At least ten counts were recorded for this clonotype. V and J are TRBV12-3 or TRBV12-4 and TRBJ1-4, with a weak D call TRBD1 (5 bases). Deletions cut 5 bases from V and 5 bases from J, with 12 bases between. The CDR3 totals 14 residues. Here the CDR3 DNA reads TGTGCCAGCAGTCCGGGACGGGCGAATGAAAAACTGTTTTTT. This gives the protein CASSPGRANEKLFF.

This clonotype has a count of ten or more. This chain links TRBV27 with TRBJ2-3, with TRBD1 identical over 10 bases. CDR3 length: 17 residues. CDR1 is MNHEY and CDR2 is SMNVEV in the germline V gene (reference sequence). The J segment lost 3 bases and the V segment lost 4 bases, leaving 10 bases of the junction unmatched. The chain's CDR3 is CASSSGFGTGVTDTQYF. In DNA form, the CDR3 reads TGTGCCAGCAGTTCTGGGTTCGGGACAGGGGTGACAGATACGCAGTATTTT.